Each of the 23 T cell receptor beta chains below was sequenced from the same sample in a study of CD8+ T cells in alopecia areata. Following RNA extraction, reverse transcription yielded cDNA that acted as the sequencing template. Generated by immunoSEQ multiplex PCR, the TCRdb table keeps only in-frame clones and is missing some. The sample includes around 270,000 clones, nearly 60% of them seen just once. Treatment specified: oral pan-JAK inhibitor, 5-10 mg twice daily. The material was CD4+ T cells sorted from blood, obtained at week 24, from a patient treated with tofacitinib. The receptor set was obtained from a human donor with alopecia areata.

The V and J genes are TRBV4-2 and TRBJ2-1, with TRBD2 matching over 8 bases. The CDR3 is made up of 15 amino acids. From germline, CDR1 is LGHNA and CDR2 YNFKEQ. Trimming removed 4 bases from V and 6 bases from J; junction bases left unmatched: 8. CDR3 sequence (DNA): TGTGCCAGCAGCCCCCACCGCGGGGGGATCAATGAGCAGTTCTTC. It yields the protein CASSPHRGGINEQFF.

This clone was counted only a few times. The CDR3 protein is CSGVAGLSTDTQYF. Written as DNA, the CDR3 is TGCAGCGGTGTAGCGGGGCTTAGCACAGATACGCAGTATTTT. The chain recombines TRBV29-1 with TRBJ2-3, with 8 bases aligning to TRBD2. This CDR3 has 14 residues. V shed 7 bases, J shed 0 bases, and the junction held 6 bases outside the gene matches. In germline, CDR1 is SQVTM, CDR2 ANQGSEA.

This clone was observed a single time. The same CDR3 is also encoded by other DNA sequences in this sample. CDR3 sequence (DNA): TGCGCCAGCAGCTTGGAGGTAGATCAGCCCCAGCATTTT. This gives the protein CASSLEVDQPQHF. V gene TRBV5-1 combines with J gene TRBJ1-5; D not resolved. The CDR3 is 13 amino acids. The V gene lost 0 bases and the J gene lost 5 bases, with 6 bases spanning the gap. From germline, CDR1 is SGHRS and CDR2 YFSETQ.

The J gene is TRBJ1-1, the V gene TRBV5-6; D may be TRBD1 (5 bases). Trimming cost V 4 bases and J 4 bases, with 14 bases left between them. The CDR3 totals 14 residues. Germline lookup yields CDR1 SGHDT and CDR2 YYEEEE. The CDR3, as DNA: TGTGCCAGCAGCCCGCAGGGTTCTGGCACTGAAGCTTTCTTT. Its protein is CASSPQGSGTEAFF.

V gene TRBV6-1 combines with J gene TRBJ2-7; tentatively, D is TRBD2 (5 bases). The CDR3 covers 13 residues. Germline V gene data show CDR1 as MNHNS and CDR2 as SASEGT. The CDR3 loop is CALRGAVPYEQYF. The DNA of the CDR3 is TGTGCGCTTCGGGGAGCGGTACCCTACGAGCAGTACTTC.

As for this clone: Additional DNA sequences in this sample encode the identical CDR3. The CDR3 nucleotides are TGCGCCAGCAGCTTGGGCACAGGAGGCGAGCAGTACTTC. Its translation: CASSLGTGGEQYF. J is TRBJ2-7 and V is TRBV5-1; D is perhaps TRBD1 or TRBD2 (5 bases each). The ends were cut back, 0 bases at V and 6 bases at J, with 10 bases in the middle. Germline-derived CDR1 and CDR2 are SGHRS and YFSETQ. The CDR3 totals 13 residues.

The gene calls are TRBV28 and TRBJ2-5, with D possibly TRBD2 on 5 matching bases. CDR3 length: 14 residues. Trimming removed 1 base from V and 5 bases from J, with 11 bases in between. Germline assignment: CDR1 MDHEN and CDR2 SYDVKM. CDR3 sequence: CASSLYRGSETQYF. CDR3 coding DNA: TGTGCCAGCAGTTTATATCGGGGTTCGGAGACCCAGTACTTC.

The chain joins TRBV5-4 to TRBJ2-7; weak D call: TRBD2 (5 bases). Between the trimmed V and J ends, which lost 6 bases and 4 bases, there was a span of 14 bases. The germline gives CDR1 SGHNT, CDR2 YYREEE (reference sequence). The CDR3 is 13 residues long. CDR3: CASTLPGFYEQYF. The DNA of the CDR3 is TGTGCCAGCACTTTACCGGGATTTTACGAGCAGTACTTC.

The chain recombines TRBV4-2 with TRBJ2-7; possibly TRBD1 for D (6 bases). The CDR3 loop spans 16 amino acids. V lost 3 bases to trimming and J lost 2 bases, with 17 bases between them. Germline V gene sequence: CDR1 LGHNA, CDR2 YNFKEQ. CDR3 DNA: TGTGCCAGCAGCCACCAAACAGGGTCAGTTGCCTACGAGCAGTACTTC. Amino acid sequence: CASSHQTGSVAYEQYF.

This clone turned up a few times. The chain is built from TRBV5-1 and TRBJ2-7, with D perhaps TRBD1 (6 bases). V lost 4 bases and J 0 bases, leaving 11 bases between the germline ends. CDR1 SGHRS and CDR2 YFSETQ come from the germline V gene. The length of the CDR3 is 14 residues. This CDR3 is CASSRRTDSYEQYF. Here the CDR3 DNA reads TGCGCCAGCAGCAGGAGGACAGACTCCTACGAGCAGTACTTC.

This clone turned up a few times. V and J are TRBV29-1 and TRBJ1-2; the D gene is possibly TRBD1 (5 bases). The CDR3 has 13 residues. The ends were cut back, 4 bases at V and 4 bases at J, with 13 bases in the middle. The germline gives CDR1 SQVTM, CDR2 ANQGSEA. CDR3 nucleotides: TGCAGCGTTGTAGCTACAGGTATCTATGGCTACACCTTC. The encoded protein is CSVVATGIYGYTF. The complete variable domain, with remaining parts taken from reference TRBV29-1 and TRBJ1-2, reads SAVISQKPSRDICQRGTSLTIQCQVDSQVTMMFWYRQQPGQSLTLIATANQGSEATYESGFVIDKFPISRPNLTFSTLTVSNMSPEDSSIYLCSVVATGIYGYTFGSGTRLTVV.

This clone was seen only a few times. The chain uses TRBV7-9 and TRBJ1-6, with TRBD1 matching over 10 bases. Looked up from germline, CDR1 is SEHNR and CDR2 is FQNEAQ (reference sequence). There are 14 residues in the CDR3. J was trimmed by 9 bases and V by 7 bases; bases with no gene match: 6. CDR3 sequence (DNA): TGTGCCAGCAAAGACAGGGGGCTCGGTTCACCCCTCCACTTT. It codes for CASKDRGLGSPLHF. The variable domain in full, completed from reference TRBV7-9 and TRBJ1-6, reads DTGVSQNPRHKITKRGQNVTFRCDPISEHNRLYWYRQTLGQGPEFLTYFQNEAQLEKSRLLSDRFSAERPKGSFSTLEIQRTEQGDSAMYLCASKDRGLGSPLHFGNGTRLTVT.

This clone was observed a few times. V gene TRBV29-1 combines with J gene TRBJ1-2; possibly TRBD1 for D (5 bases). Germline V gene sequence: CDR1 SQVTM, CDR2 ANQGSEA. There are 11 residues in the CDR3. V shed 4 bases and J shed 8 bases, with 11 bases lying between them. CDR3: CSVGDGGGYTF. In nucleotides, the CDR3 is TGCAGCGTTGGAGATGGGGGAGGCTACACCTTC.

The chain recombines TRBV11-2 with TRBJ2-5, with D unclear. Germline CDR1 reads SGHAT; CDR2 reads FQNNGV. The V gene lost 1 base and the J gene lost 5 bases, with 17 bases spanning the gap. This CDR3 spans 16 amino acids. CDR3 nucleotide sequence: TGTGCCAGCAGCTTAGTTCCTAGAGCGTTAAGTGAGACCCAGTACTTC. Its protein product is CASSLVPRALSETQYF.

This clone was detected only a few times. The V and J genes are TRBV18 and TRBJ2-2, with D hard to call. Germline-derived CDR1 and CDR2 are KGHSH and LQKENI. Trimming removed 2 bases from V and 2 bases from J, with 9 bases in between. CDR3 length: 15 amino acids. The chain's CDR3 is CASSPTTVNTGELFF. For the CDR3, the DNA is TGTGCCAGCTCACCAACAACAGTCAACACCGGGGAGCTGTTTTTT.

The CDR3 reads CASSQDREGHGAGTGELFF. CDR3 DNA sequence: TGCGCCAGCAGCCAAGATAGGGAAGGGCACGGAGCGGGCACCGGGGAGCTGTTTTTT. The chain recombines TRBV4-1 with TRBJ2-2; TRBD2 is a possible D gene (6 bases). The CDR3 totals 19 residues. Germline-derived CDR1 and CDR2 are MGHRA and YSYEKL. V gave up 0 bases and J gave up 4 bases, with 21 bases separating them.

A remark on this clone: The sample holds other DNA sequences that translate to the same CDR3. The J gene is TRBJ2-1, the V gene TRBV29-1; perhaps D is TRBD1 or TRBD2 (5 bases each). Trimming removed 7 bases at V and 6 bases at J, with 7 bases between. This CDR3 is built from 10 residues. Germline-derived CDR1 and CDR2 are SQVTM and ANQGSEA. The CDR3 region is CSGGRNEQFF. The DNA for the CDR3 is TGCAGCGGGGGACGCAATGAGCAGTTCTTC.

The chain joins TRBV29-1 to TRBJ2-5; D is perhaps TRBD1 (5 bases). Germline CDR1 is SQVTM and CDR2 is ANQGSEA. V lost 4 bases to trimming and J lost 0 bases, with 15 bases between them. The CDR3 contains 15 residues. The CDR3 here is CSVAAPRTHQETQYF. CDR3 DNA: TGCAGCGTTGCCGCACCTCGGACACACCAAGAGACCCAGTACTTC.

The chain combines TRBV29-1 with TRBJ1-1; a possible D gene is TRBD1 (5 bases). The germline V gene encodes CDR1 SQVTM and CDR2 ANQGSEA. The V and J ends lost 4 bases and 5 bases respectively, with 14 bases between them. The length of the CDR3 is 13 residues. This chain's CDR3 is CSVVNRYRTEAFF. CDR3 DNA sequence: TGCAGCGTTGTGAACAGGTATCGGACTGAAGCTTTCTTT.

V is TRBV5-4 and J is TRBJ1-1; D not resolved. The CDR3 has 11 amino acids. The germline CDR1 and CDR2 sequences are SGHNT and YYREEE (reference sequence). Trimming took 3 bases from V and 1 from J, leaving 1 base between them. The CDR3 coding sequence is TGTGCCAGCAGCTCGAACACTGAAGCTTTCTTT. Amino acids: CASSSNTEAFF.

The table lists this clone with a few counts. The V call is TRBV7-2, the J call TRBJ2-5, with 9 bases aligning to TRBD1. The length of the CDR3 is 16 residues. The ends lost 4 bases at V and 5 bases at J; junction bases unmatched: 11. Germline V gene lookup returns CDR1 SGHTA and CDR2 FQGNSA. CDR3: CASSSRSGDRVETQYF. As DNA, the CDR3 is TGTGCCAGCAGCTCCAGATCCGGGGACAGGGTTGAGACCCAGTACTTC.

V is TRBV5-1 and J is TRBJ2-2; perhaps TRBD1 as D (6 bases). CDR1 and CDR2 (germline): SGHRS, YFSETQ. The V end lost 1 base, the J end lost 2 bases, and 12 bases lay between the germline ends. This CDR3 comprises 16 residues. CDR3 sequence: CASSLNTGRNTGELFF. The CDR3 region has the DNA TGCGCCAGCAGCTTGAACACAGGGCGAAACACCGGGGAGCTGTTTTTT.

This clone showed up just a few times. The V and J genes are TRBV19 and TRBJ2-3; TRBD2 might be the D (6 bases). Trimming took 3 bases from V and 6 from J, leaving 13 bases between them. Per the germline V gene, CDR1 is LNHDA and CDR2 is SQIVND (reference sequence). This CDR3 has 14 amino acids. Written as DNA, the CDR3 is TGTGCCAGTAGTATCCCGGGGGTAGCGGATACGCAGTATTTT. Amino acids: CASSIPGVADTQYF.